Listed here are 23 T cell receptor beta chains from one sample, sequenced in a study of cytomegalovirus exposure and HLA in healthy donors (dated by TCRdb to the late 2010s). Library generation was performed with the immunoSEQ multiplex PCR assay. A mixture of 60 forward primers for TCR Vbeta segments and 13 reverse primers for TCR Jbeta segments was used in the multiplex PCR. What TCRdb holds here is the immuneACCESS table cut down to in-frame rearrangements. Part of the clones is not present; checked against another copy, under half of the missing clones reflect an unresolved V gene, and the others are unexplained. The sample has about 62,000 clones on record, 75% of them singletons. Around 7.6% of the sample rests with the top ten. The sample taken for sequencing was PBMCs. These receptors all come from a man in his sixties in good health and CMV-seropositive.

The V call is TRBV19, the J call TRBJ1-2; D unresolved. V was clipped by 2 bases and J by 3 bases, with 16 bases between them. Germline assignment: CDR1 LNHDA and CDR2 SQIVND (reference sequence). The CDR3 sequence is 16 residues long. Here the CDR3 reads CASSISAGEGHYGYTF. For the CDR3, the DNA is TGTGCCAGTAGTATATCGGCCGGTGAGGGCCACTATGGCTACACCTTC.

CDR3 region: CASSVRRGETQYF. The CDR3 DNA reads TGTGCCAGCAGCGTACGGAGAGGAGAGACCCAGTACTTC. The gene calls are TRBV7-6 and TRBJ2-5; no clear D. Germline CDR1 SGHVS, CDR2 FNYEAQ. The V gene lost 5 bases and the J gene lost 4 bases, with 11 bases spanning the gap. This CDR3 has 13 residues.

V is TRBV25-1 and J is TRBJ2-7, with 8 bases lining up with TRBD1. This CDR3 region has 15 residues. Germline V lookup: CDR1 MGHDK, CDR2 SYGVNS. V trimming: 1 base; J trimming: 5 bases; junction bases outside the gene matches: 7. The CDR3 DNA is TGTGCCAGCAGTGAATCCTGGCAGGGGGCCGACGAGCAGTACTTC. It yields the protein CASSESWQGADEQYF.

In its sample, this clone was seen a few times. The V and J genes are TRBV7-2 and TRBJ1-1; D possibly corresponds to TRBD1 (6 bases). Germline V gene data show CDR1 as SGHTA and CDR2 as FQGNSA. The CDR3 runs 13 residues. V lost 4 bases to trimming and J lost 6 bases, with 12 bases between them. The CDR3, as DNA: TGTGCCAGCAGCTACTACAGGGCCCCTGAAGCTTTCTTT. Translating gives CASSYYRAPEAFF.

In this sample, this clone turned up a few times. This chain uses TRBV4-1 with TRBJ1-4; D may be TRBD1 (6 bases). CDR1 and CDR2 (germline): MGHRA, YSYEKL. The CDR3 covers 15 residues. Trimming cost V 1 base and J 7 bases, with 13 bases left between them. CDR3 in amino acids: CASSQGGGQGEKLFF. In nucleotides, the CDR3 is TGCGCCAGCAGCCAAGGGGGGGGCCAGGGTGAAAAACTGTTTTTT.

This chain uses TRBV7-2 with TRBJ1-5; D is perhaps TRBD1 (6 bases). The V end lost 5 bases, the J end lost 4 bases, and 9 bases lay between the germline ends. Looked up from germline, CDR1 is SGHTA and CDR2 is FQGNSA. The CDR3 spans 13 residues. CDR3 sequence reads: CASSLGQNQPQHF. CDR3 in DNA: TGTGCCAGCAGCCTCGGACAGAATCAGCCCCAGCATTTT.

The DNA of the CDR3 is TGTGCCAGCAGCAGGGGGAGACAGGGGAATTCACCCCTCCACTTT. Its protein is CASSRGRQGNSPLHF. The chain combines TRBV6-5 with TRBJ1-6; TRBD1 matches at 8 bases. This CDR3 has 15 amino acids. V shed 6 bases and J 7 bases; nucleotides not matched to a gene: 8. Per germline, CDR1 MNHEY and CDR2 SVGAGI.

The chain recombines TRBV4-1 with TRBJ2-7; no firm D call. Germline assignment: CDR1 MGHRA and CDR2 YSYEKL. The length of the CDR3 is 15 residues. V was pared by 4 bases and J by 1 base, with 14 bases between. The CDR3 nucleotides are TGCGCCAGCAGCCCATTATCGGCAGGTTCCTACGAGCAGTACTTC. Residues: CASSPLSAGSYEQYF.

The rearrangement links TRBV30 to TRBJ1-1; 9 positions agree with TRBD1. CDR3 length: 15 residues. V dropped 3 bases and J dropped 0; count of bases not matched to a gene: 5. Germline V lookup: CDR1 GTSNPN, CDR2 SVGIG (reference sequence). The CDR3 is CAWRQGALLNTEAFF. For the CDR3, the DNA is TGTGCCTGGAGACAGGGGGCTCTCCTGAACACTGAAGCTTTCTTT.

The rearrangement links TRBV6-5 to TRBJ1-2; 7 nucleotides line up with TRBD1. The CDR3 has 13 amino acids. Germline assignment: CDR1 MNHEY and CDR2 SVGAGI. After removal of 6 bases from V and 7 bases from J, the junction contained 8 bases not matched to a gene. The CDR3 region is CASSRDSTTGYTF. The CDR3 region has the DNA TGTGCCAGCAGCCGGGACAGTACCACTGGCTACACCTTC.

This clone came up once. This chain links TRBV27 with TRBJ1-4; possibly TRBD1 for D (5 bases). CDR3 size: 13 residues. The germline V gene encodes CDR1 MNHEY and CDR2 SMNVEV (reference sequence). Trimming removed 6 bases at V and 4 bases at J, with 9 bases between. The chain's CDR3 is CASRTGLNEKLFF. In nucleotides, the CDR3 is TGTGCCAGCAGAACGGGACTTAATGAAAAACTGTTTTTT.

The chain combines TRBV5-4 with TRBJ1-2; D perhaps matches TRBD1 (5 bases). Germline V lookup: CDR1 SGHNT, CDR2 YYREEE (reference sequence). This CDR3 is 12 amino acids long. Trimming took off 5 bases at V and 7 bases at J, with 12 bases between the two ends. The CDR3 loop reads CASSRGSGGYTF. The CDR3 nucleotides are TGTGCCAGCAGTCGGGGGAGCGGTGGCTACACCTTC.

The rearrangement joins TRBV6-5 to TRBJ2-5; maybe TRBD2 (6 bases). The J call may be faulty, since TRBJ2-7 better matches the DNA end. The CDR3 runs 14 residues. Looked up from germline, CDR1 is MNHEY and CDR2 is SVGAGI. The CDR3 spells CASSYFTGTDEQYF. DNA for the CDR3: TGTGCCAGCAGTTACTTCACGGGGACTGACGAGCAGTACTTC.

V is TRBV6-5 and J is TRBJ1-2, with D unresolved. V lost 6 bases to trimming and J lost 7 bases, with 12 bases between them. From germline, CDR1 is MNHEY and CDR2 SVGAGI. This CDR3 is built from 12 residues. CDR3 coding DNA: TGTGCCAGCAGGCCATGGCCGGGTGGCTACACCTTC. This sequence encodes CASRPWPGGYTF.

This clone occurred once. V is TRBV6-1 and J is TRBJ2-6; D unclear. Per germline, CDR1 MNHNS and CDR2 SASEGT. V dropped 0 bases and J dropped 2 bases, with 5 bases sitting between them. The CDR3 totals 15 residues. CDR3 sequence: CASSEASAGANVLTF. The CDR3, as DNA: TGTGCCAGCAGTGAAGCCTCTGCTGGGGCCAACGTCCTGACTTTC.

The chain employs TRBV5-8 and TRBJ2-1, with 10 positions matching TRBD2. The CDR3 has 14 residues. J lost 8 bases, V lost 5 bases, and 7 bases had no gene match. The V gene's germline CDR1 is SGHTS and CDR2 YDEGEE. For the CDR3, the DNA is TGTGCCAGCAGTCAGCGGGGGGGCCCCGATGAGCAGTTCTTC. Protein: CASSQRGGPDEQFF.

The chain uses TRBV6-5 and TRBJ1-2, with a possible D match to TRBD1 (5 bases). The ends were cut back, 2 bases at V and 3 bases at J, with 13 bases in the middle. Germline values: CDR1 MNHEY, CDR2 SVGAGI. CDR3 length: 15 residues. The CDR3 loop reads CASSYPSTADYGYTF. For the CDR3, the DNA is TGTGCCAGCAGTTACCCTTCGACAGCCGACTATGGCTACACCTTC.

This chain uses TRBV11-2 with TRBJ2-2; TRBD2 is a possible D gene (6 bases). Per the germline V gene, CDR1 is SGHAT and CDR2 is FQNNGV. V shed 0 bases and J shed 4 bases, with 9 bases lying between them. CDR3 length: 15 residues. The CDR3 loop is CASSLETGVTGELFF. DNA of the CDR3: TGTGCCAGCAGCTTAGAAACGGGAGTCACCGGGGAGCTGTTTTTT.

This clone was picked up one time. This rearrangement joins TRBV27 to TRBJ1-5; 7 positions match TRBD1. The V and J ends lost 4 bases and 5 bases, in that order; junction bases with no gene match: 14. CDR1 is MNHEY and CDR2 is SMNVEV in the germline V gene (reference sequence). This CDR3 spans 17 amino acids. The CDR3 DNA is TGTGCCAGCAGTTCGGGACAGCAAAGGGGAGATGATCAGCCCCAGCATTTT. Protein product: CASSSGQQRGDDQPQHF.

The J gene is TRBJ2-7, the V gene TRBV10-3; TRBD1 might be the D (7 bases). Germline loops: CDR1 ENHRY, CDR2 SYGVKD. The V end was cut by 4 bases, the J end by 3 bases, with 13 bases between. The CDR3 sequence is 14 residues long. Here the CDR3 DNA reads TGTGCCATCAGTGTTCAGGGGGGTGACTACGAGCAGTACTTC. Residues: CAISVQGGDYEQYF.

The rearrangement uses TRBV7-6 and TRBJ2-5, with D perhaps TRBD1 (5 bases). The CDR3 contains 14 residues. CDR1 is SGHVS and CDR2 is FNYEAQ in the germline V gene. V dropped 6 bases and J dropped 0 bases, with 11 bases sitting between them. The CDR3 reads CASSFDRYQETQYF. The CDR3 DNA follows: TGTGCCAGCAGTTTTGACAGATACCAAGAGACCCAGTACTTC.

The V call is TRBV6-1, the J call TRBJ2-7; TRBD1 agrees at 7 bases. The CDR3 is 13 residues long. CDR1 is MNHNS, CDR2 SASEGT, per germline. V trimming: 10 bases; J trimming: 0 bases; junction bases outside the gene matches: 6. CDR3 nucleotides: TGTGCCACCCTGGGACAGACCTCCTACGAGCAGTACTTC. It yields the protein CATLGQTSYEQYF.

V usage is TRBV19 and J usage is TRBJ2-1; D unresolved. Germline CDR1 and CDR2: LNHDA and SQIVND (reference sequence). CDR3 length: 10 residues. Deletions cut 7 bases from V and 5 bases from J, with 3 bases between. The CDR3, as DNA: TGTGCCAGTACTAACAATGAGCAGTTCTTC. Translation: CASTNNEQFF.